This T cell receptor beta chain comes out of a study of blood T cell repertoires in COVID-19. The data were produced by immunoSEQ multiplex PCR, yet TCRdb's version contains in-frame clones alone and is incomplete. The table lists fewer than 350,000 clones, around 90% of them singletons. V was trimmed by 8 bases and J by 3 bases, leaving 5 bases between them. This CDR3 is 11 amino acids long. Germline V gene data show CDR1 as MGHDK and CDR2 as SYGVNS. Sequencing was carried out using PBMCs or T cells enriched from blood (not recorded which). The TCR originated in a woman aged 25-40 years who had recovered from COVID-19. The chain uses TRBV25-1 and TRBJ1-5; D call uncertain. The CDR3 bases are TGTGCCAGCGGCTTCAATCAGCCCCAGCATTTT. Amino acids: CASGFNQPQHF.